The following is a T cell receptor (beta chain) sequence with its context. Its antigen is not identified. These data are taken from a study of blood T cells in healthy people across ages. General study findings and limits: There was no known CMV status for donors, so expanded clonotype changes were possibly confounded. Age advanced and TCR beta diversity per million T cells fell, roughly linearly. Relative to aged donors, long-lived donors carried more naive CD4+ cells and displayed higher diversity.

Extraction of total RNA produced a minimum of 6 micrograms from each sample. The CDR3 loop spans 13 amino acids. CDR1 MNHEY and CDR2 SVGAGI come from the germline V gene. Together with a sample-barcoded 5' primer, a J-beta primer mix was included in a second PCR lasting about 7 to 11 cycles. TCRdb redid the calling of the 5' RACE reads with MiXCR, one entry per CDR3 protein. In the table there are approximately 730,000 distinct CDR3 sequences, 40% to 65% of which are singletons. This clonotype originated in a man older than 75 in good health. This chain joins TRBV6-5 and TRBJ2-4; D remains unclear. The J call may be mistaken, given a closer DNA end match to TRBJ2-7. Sequenced: blood. CDR3 in DNA: TGTGCCAGCAGTCGCCGCGTCAACTACGAGCAGTACTTC. Protein product: CASSRRVNYEQYF.